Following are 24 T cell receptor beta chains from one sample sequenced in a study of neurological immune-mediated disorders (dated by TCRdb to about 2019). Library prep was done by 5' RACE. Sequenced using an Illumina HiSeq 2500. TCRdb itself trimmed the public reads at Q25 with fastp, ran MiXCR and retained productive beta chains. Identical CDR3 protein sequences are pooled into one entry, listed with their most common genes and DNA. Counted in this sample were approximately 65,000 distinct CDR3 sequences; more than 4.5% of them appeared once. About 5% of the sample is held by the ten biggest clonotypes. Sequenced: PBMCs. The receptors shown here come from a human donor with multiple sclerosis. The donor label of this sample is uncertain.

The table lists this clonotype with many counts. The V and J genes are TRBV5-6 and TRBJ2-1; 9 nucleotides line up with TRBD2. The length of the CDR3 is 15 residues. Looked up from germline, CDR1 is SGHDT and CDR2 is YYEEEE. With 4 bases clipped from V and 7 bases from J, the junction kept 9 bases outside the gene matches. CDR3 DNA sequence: TGTGCCAGCAGCGACCAGCGGGGGGCGTTGAATGAGCAGTTCTTC. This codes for CASSDQRGALNEQFF.

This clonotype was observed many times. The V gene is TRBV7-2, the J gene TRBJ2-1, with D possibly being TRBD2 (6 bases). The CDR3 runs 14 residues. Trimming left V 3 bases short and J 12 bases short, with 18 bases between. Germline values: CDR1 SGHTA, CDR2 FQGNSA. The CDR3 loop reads CASSLGRSLGGQFF. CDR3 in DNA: TGTGCCAGCAGCTTGGGCCGGAGCCTGGGGGGGCAGTTCTTC.

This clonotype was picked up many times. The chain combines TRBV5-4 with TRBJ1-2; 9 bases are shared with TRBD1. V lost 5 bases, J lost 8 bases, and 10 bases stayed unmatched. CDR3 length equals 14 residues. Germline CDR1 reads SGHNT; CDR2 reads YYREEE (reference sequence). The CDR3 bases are TGTGCCAGCAGTTCGCCGGACAGGGGTGGAGGCTACACCTTC. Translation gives CASSSPDRGGGYTF.

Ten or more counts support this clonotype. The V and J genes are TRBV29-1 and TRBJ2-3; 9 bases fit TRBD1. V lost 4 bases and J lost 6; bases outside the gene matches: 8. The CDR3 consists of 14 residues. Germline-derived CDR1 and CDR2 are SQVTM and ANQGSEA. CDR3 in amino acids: CSVGRDRVRDTQYF. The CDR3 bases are TGCAGCGTTGGTCGGGACAGGGTTCGGGATACGCAGTATTTT.

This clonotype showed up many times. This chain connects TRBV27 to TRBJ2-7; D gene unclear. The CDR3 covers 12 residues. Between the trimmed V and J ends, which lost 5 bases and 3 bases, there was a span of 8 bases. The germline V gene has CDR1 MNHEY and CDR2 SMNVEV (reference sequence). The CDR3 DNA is TGTGCCAGCAGTCTGAACGGCTACGAGCAGTACTTC. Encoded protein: CASSLNGYEQYF.

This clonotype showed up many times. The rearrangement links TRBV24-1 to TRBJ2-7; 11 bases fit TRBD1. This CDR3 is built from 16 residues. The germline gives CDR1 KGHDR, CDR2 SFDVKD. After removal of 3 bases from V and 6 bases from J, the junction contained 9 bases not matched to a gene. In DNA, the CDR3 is TGTGCCACCAGTGATCGTCGTCCCGGGACAGGGGGCGAGCAGTACTTC. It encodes CATSDRRPGTGGEQYF.

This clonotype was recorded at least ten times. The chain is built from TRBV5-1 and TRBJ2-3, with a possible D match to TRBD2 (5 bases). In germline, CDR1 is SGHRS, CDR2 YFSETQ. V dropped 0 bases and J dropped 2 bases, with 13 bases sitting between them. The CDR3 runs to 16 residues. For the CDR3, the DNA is TGCGCCAGCAGCTTGGATTTTCCCGGGATCACAGATACGCAGTATTTT. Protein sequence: CASSLDFPGITDTQYF.

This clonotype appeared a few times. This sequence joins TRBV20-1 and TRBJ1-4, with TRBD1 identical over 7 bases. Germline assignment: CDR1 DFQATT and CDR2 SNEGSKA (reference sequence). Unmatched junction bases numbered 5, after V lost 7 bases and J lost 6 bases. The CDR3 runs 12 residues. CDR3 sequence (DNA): TGCAGTGTACAGGGGTACCATGAAAAACTGTTTTTT. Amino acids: CSVQGYHEKLFF.

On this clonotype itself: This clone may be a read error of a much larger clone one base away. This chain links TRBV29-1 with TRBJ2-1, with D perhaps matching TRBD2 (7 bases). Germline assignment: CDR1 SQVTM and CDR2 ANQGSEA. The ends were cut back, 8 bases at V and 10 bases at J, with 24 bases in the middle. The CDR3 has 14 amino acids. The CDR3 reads CSSLGGAGSNEQFF. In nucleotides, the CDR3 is TGCAGCTCCCTAGGGGGGGCGGGGTCCAACGAGCAGTTCTTC.

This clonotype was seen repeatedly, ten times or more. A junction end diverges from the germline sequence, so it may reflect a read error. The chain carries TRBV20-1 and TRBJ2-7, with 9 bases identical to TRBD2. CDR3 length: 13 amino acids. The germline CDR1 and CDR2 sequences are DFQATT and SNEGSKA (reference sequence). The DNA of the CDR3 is TGCAGTGCCAGGAGCGGGGGGTCTATGGTCTTGCACTTC. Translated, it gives CSARSGGSMVLHF.

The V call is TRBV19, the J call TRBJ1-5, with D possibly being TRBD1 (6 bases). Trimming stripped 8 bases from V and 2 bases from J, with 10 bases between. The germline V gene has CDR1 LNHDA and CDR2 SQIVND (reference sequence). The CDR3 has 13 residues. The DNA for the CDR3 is TGTGCCAGTCAGGCAGGGGGCAATCAGCCCCAGCATTTT. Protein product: CASQAGGNQPQHF.

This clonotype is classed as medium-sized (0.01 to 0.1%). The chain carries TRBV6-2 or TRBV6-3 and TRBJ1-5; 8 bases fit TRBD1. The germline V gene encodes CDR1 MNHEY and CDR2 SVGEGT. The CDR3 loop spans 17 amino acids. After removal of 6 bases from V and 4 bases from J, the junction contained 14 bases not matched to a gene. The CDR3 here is CASRTVRGHLGNQPQHF. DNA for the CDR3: TGTGCCAGCAGGACGGTCAGGGGGCATTTGGGAAATCAGCCCCAGCATTTT.

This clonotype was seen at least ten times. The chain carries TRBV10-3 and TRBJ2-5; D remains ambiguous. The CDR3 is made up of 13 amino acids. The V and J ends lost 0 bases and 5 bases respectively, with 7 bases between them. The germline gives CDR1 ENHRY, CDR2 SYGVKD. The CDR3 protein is CAISESTRETQYF. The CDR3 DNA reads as TGTGCCATCAGTGAGTCGACGCGGGAGACCCAGTACTTC.

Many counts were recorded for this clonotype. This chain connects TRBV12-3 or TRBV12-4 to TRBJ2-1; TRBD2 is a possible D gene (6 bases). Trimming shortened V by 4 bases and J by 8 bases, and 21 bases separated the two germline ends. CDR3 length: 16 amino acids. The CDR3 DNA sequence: TGTGCCAGCAGTTCGTCCGGGACTGTTGTGGTCTATGAGCAGTTCTTC. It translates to CASSSSGTVVVYEQFF.

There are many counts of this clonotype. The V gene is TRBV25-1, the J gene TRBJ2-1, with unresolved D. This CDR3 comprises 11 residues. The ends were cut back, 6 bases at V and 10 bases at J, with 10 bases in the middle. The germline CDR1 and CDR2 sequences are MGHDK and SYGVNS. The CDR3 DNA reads TGTGCCAGCAGAGCGACGTACGAGCAGTTCTTC. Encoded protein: CASRATYEQFF.

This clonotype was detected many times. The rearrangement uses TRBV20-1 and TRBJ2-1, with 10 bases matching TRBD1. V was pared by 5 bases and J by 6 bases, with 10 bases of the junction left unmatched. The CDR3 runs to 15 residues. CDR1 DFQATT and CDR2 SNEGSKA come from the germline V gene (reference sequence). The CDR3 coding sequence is TGCAGTGCTGAAAACCGGGACAGGGGTCTCAATGAGCAGTTCTTC. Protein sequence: CSAENRDRGLNEQFF.

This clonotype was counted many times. For the CDR3, the DNA is TGTGCCAGCACCGGGACAGGGGGCGTCTATGGCTACACCTTC. The encoded protein is CASTGTGGVYGYTF. The chain joins TRBV2 to TRBJ1-2; 12 nucleotides line up with TRBD1. V was pared by 7 bases and J by 4 bases, with 4 bases of the junction left unmatched. Looked up from germline, CDR1 is SNHLY and CDR2 is FYNNEI. The CDR3 runs to 14 residues.

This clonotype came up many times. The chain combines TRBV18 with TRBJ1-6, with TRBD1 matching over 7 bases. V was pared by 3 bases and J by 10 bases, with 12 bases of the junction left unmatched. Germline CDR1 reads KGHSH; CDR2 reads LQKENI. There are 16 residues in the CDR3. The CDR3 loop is CASSPTPTGLRSPLHF. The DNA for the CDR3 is TGTGCCAGCTCACCCACGCCGACAGGGTTGCGATCACCCCTCCACTTT.

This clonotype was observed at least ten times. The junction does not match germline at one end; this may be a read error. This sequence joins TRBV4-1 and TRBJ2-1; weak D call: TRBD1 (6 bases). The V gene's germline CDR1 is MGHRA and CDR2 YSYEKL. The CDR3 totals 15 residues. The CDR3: CASSKEDSGYNEQFF. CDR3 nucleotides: TGCGCCAGCAGCAAAGAGGACAGTGGGTACAATGAGCAGTTCTTC.

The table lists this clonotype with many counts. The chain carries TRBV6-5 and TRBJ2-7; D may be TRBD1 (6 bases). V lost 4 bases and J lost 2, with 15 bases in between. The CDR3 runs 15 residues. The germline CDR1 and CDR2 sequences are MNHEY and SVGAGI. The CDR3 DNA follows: TGTGCCAGCAGTTTGGGACACCGAGGGCCCTACGAGCAGTACTTC. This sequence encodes CASSLGHRGPYEQYF.

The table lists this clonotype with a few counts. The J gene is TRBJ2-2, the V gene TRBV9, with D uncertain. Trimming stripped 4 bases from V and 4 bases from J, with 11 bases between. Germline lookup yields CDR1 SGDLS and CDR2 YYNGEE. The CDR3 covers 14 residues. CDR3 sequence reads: CASSLSTATGELFF. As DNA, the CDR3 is TGTGCCAGCAGCCTATCGACGGCCACCGGGGAGCTGTTTTTT.

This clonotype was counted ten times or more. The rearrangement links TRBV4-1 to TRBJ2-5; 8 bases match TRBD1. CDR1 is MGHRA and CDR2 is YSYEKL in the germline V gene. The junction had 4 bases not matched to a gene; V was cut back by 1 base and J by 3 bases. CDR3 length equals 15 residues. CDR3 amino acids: CASSQGDRSEETQYF. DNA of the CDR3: TGCGCCAGCAGCCAAGGGGACAGGTCCGAAGAGACCCAGTACTTC.

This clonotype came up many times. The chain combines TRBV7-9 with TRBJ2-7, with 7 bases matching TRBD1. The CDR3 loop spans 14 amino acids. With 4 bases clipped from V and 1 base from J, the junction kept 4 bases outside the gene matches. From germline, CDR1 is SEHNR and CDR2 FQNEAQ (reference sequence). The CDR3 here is CASSYGQASYEQYF. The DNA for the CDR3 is TGTGCCAGCAGCTATGGACAGGCTTCCTACGAGCAGTACTTC.

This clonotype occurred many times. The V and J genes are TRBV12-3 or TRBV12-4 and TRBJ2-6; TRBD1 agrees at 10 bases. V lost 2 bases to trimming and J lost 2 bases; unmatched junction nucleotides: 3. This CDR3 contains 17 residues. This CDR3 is CASSLRDRGTGANVLTF. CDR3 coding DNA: TGTGCCAGCAGTTTAAGGGACAGGGGAACTGGGGCCAACGTCCTGACTTTC.